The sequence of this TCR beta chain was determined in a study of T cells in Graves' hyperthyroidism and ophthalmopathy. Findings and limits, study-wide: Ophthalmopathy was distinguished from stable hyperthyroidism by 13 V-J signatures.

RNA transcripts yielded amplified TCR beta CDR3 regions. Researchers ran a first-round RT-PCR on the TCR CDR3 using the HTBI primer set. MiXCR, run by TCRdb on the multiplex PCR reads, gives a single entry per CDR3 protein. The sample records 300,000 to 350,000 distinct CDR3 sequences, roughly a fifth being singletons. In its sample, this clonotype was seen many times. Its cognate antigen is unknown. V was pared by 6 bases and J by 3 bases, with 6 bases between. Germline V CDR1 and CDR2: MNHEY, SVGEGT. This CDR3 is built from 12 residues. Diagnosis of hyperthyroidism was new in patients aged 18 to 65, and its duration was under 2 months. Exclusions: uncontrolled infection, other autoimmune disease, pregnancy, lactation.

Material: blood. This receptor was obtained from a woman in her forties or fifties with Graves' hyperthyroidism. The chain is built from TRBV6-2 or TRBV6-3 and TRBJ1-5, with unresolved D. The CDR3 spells CASSSNNQPQHF. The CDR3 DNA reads TGTGCCAGCAGCTCCAACAATCAGCCCCAGCATTTT.